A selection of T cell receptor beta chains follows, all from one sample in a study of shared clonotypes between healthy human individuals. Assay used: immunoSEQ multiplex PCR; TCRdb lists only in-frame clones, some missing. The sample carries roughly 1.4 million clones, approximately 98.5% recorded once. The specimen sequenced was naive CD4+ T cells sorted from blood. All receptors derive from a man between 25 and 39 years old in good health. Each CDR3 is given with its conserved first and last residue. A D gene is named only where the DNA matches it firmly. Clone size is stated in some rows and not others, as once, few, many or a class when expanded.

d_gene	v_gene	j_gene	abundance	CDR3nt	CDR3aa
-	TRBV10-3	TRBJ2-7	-	TGTGCCATCAGTTCTCTAGAGGGGTCCTACGAGCAGTACTTC	CAISSLEGSYEQYF
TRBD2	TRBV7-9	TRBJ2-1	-	TGTGCCAGCAGCCCCCCTCGGCTAGCGGACCCCTACAATGAGCAGTTCTTC	CASSPPRLADPYNEQFF
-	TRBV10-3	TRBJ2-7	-	TGTGCCATCAGCCCCAGGAACTTACCCTACGAGCAGTACTTC	CAISPRNLPYEQYF
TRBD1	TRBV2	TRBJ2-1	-	TGTGCCAGCAGTCTAAGACAGGGCTACAATGAGCAGTTCTTC	CASSLRQGYNEQFF
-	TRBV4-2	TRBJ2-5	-	TGTGCCAGCAGCCAAGATGGCAGGACCCAAGAGACCCAGTACTTC	CASSQDGRTQETQYF
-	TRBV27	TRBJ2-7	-	TGTGCCAGCAGCGAAGGGGCCGCGCAGTACTTC	CASSEGAAQYF
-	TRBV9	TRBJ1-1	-	TGTGCCAGCAGCGGCGACCCGAACACTGAAGCTTTCTTT	CASSGDPNTEAFF
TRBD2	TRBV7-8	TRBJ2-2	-	TGTGCCAGCAGCTTACCCTCCCGACTAGCGGAGTTCACCGGGGAGCTGTTTTTT	CASSLPSRLAEFTGELFF
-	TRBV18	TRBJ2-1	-	TGTGCCAGCTCACCGACGACCAGTGACAATGAGCAGTTCTTC	CASSPTTSDNEQFF
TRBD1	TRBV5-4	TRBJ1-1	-	TGTGCCAGCAGATCCGGACAGGGACGGACCACTGAAGCTTTCTTT	CASRSGQGRTTEAFF
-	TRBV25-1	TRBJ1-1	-	TGTGCCAGTCGAAGGGTTGACACTGAAGCTTTCTTT	CASRRVDTEAFF
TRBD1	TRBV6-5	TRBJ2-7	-	TGTGCCAGCAGGCGGACAGGGGGTCCCGAGCAGTACTTC	CASRRTGGPEQYF
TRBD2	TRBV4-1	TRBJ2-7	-	TGCGCCAGCAGCCAAGCGTCGGGAGGGCCAGTTGCCTACGAGCAGTACTTC	CASSQASGGPVAYEQYF
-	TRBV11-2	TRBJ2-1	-	TGTGCCAGCAGCTTGTACCGGGGCCCTGAGCAGTTCTTC	CASSLYRGPEQFF
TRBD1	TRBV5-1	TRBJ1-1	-	TGCGCCAGCAGCATACAGGGGGGGAACACTGAAGCTTTCTTT	CASSIQGGNTEAFF
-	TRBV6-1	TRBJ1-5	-	TGTGCCAGCAGTCTAAACAGGGTTGGTCAGCCCCAGCATTTT	CASSLNRVGQPQHF
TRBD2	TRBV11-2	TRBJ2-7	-	TGTGCCAGCAGCTTCGCTAGCGGGAGAGGCGAGCAGTACTTC	CASSFASGRGEQYF
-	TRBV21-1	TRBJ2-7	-	TGTGCCAGCAGCAAACTTCATCTCGGGGGACAGCCCTTAACCTACGAGCAGTACTTC	CASSKLHLGGQPLTYEQYF
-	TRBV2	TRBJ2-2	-	TGTGCCAGCAGTTATTGGTCGGGAGCTCTAAACACCGGGGAGCTGTTTTTT	CASSYWSGALNTGELFF
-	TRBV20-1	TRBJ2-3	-	TGCAGTGCTAGTAGAGGCGATACGCAGTATTTT	CSASRGDTQYF
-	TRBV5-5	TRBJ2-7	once	TGTGCCAGCAGCTTCGACGGAGACTACGAGCAGTACTTC	CASSFDGDYEQYF
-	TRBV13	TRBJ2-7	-	TGTGCCAGCAGCTTATCCGTTGCGGGTGTCTACGAGCAGTACTTC	CASSLSVAGVYEQYF
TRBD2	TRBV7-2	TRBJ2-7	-	TGTGCCAGCAGCTTAGATCTAGCGGGGGATCGATGGGACATTTACGAGCAGTACTTC	CASSLDLAGDRWDIYEQYF
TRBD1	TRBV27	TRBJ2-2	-	TGTGCCAGCAGTTTCGTCCCGGGACAGGGATGGTCCTTTCAGAACACCGGGGAGCTGTTTTTT	CASSFVPGQGWSFQNTGELFF
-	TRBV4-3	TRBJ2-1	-	TGCGCCAGCAGCCAAGAACCCCCTCCGGAGATGGAGCAGTTCTTC	CASSQEPPPEMEQFF
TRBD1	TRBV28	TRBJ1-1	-	TGTGCCAGCAGTTTCGCTGGGACAGTGAACACTGAAGCTTTCTTT	CASSFAGTVNTEAFF
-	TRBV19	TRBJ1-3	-	TGTGCCAGTAGTATCCCCGGCTCTGGAAACACCATATATTTT	CASSIPGSGNTIYF
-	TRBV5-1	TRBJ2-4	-	TGCGCCAGCATGGGTGAGGCGGCCAAAAACATTCAGTACTTC	CASMGEAAKNIQYF
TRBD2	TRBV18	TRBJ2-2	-	TGTGCCAGCTCACCCCTCGGGCGGGAGAGTCGAACCGGGGAGCTGTTTTTT	CASSPLGRESRTGELFF
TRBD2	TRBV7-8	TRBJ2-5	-	TGTGCCAGCAGCCCAGTCCCTAGCGGCCTTTTCCAAGAGACCCAGTACTTC	CASSPVPSGLFQETQYF
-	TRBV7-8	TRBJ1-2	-	TGTGCCAGCAGCTTAGGAGTAAATAACTATGGCTACACCTTC	CASSLGVNNYGYTF
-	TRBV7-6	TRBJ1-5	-	TGTGCCAGCAGCCTAATCCTTAGGGGTTCGGGACCCTATAGCAATCAGCCCCAGCATTTT	CASSLILRGSGPYSNQPQHF
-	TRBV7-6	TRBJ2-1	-	TGTGCCAGCAGCTTAGCGCGGGACAGCCTCTACAATGAGCAGTTCTTC	CASSLARDSLYNEQFF
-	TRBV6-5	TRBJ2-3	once	TGTGCCAGCAGAAGGGACCTCATAGATACGCAGTATTTT	CASRRDLIDTQYF
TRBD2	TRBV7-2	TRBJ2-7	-	TGTGCCAGCAGCGTTAGCGGGGCGGGGGAGCAGTACTTC	CASSVSGAGEQYF
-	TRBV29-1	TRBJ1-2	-	TGCAGCGTTCAGGGTGGCTACACCTTC	CSVQGGYTF
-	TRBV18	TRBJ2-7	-	TGTGCCAGCTCATCAAGAATGACAAATAGAGACTACGAGCAGTACTTC	CASSSRMTNRDYEQYF
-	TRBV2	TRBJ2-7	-	TGTGCCAGCGCCCGGAGGACTAACAGGGAAGAGCAGTACTTC	CASARRTNREEQYF
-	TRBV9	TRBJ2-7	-	TGTGCCAGCAGCATCACCTCCTCAAGTTACGAGCAGTACTTC	CASSITSSSYEQYF
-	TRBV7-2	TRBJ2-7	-	TGTGCCAGCAGCTTAGGGGTAGCGCTCTACGAGCAGTACTTC	CASSLGVALYEQYF
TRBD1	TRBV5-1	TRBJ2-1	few	TGCGCCAGCAGCTTGGGGGACAGGTACAATGAGCAGTTCTTC	CASSLGDRYNEQFF
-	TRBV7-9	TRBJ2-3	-	TGTGCCAGCAGCTTTGGTACGCAGTATTTT	CASSFGTQYF
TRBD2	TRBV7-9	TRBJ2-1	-	TGTGCCAGCAGCTCAATCGGCGGGAGCTCCTACAATGAGCAGTTCTTC	CASSSIGGSSYNEQFF
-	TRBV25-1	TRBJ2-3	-	TGTGCCAGCAGTGAATCTGGGGTAGATACGCAGTATTTT	CASSESGVDTQYF
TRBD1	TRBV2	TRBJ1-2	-	TGTGCCAGCAGGAAAGACGCGGGACAGGCAGACTATGGCTACACCTTC	CASRKDAGQADYGYTF
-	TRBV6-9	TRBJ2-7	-	TGTGCCAGCAGTCCGGGACACGCAGCCTACGAGCAGTACTTC	CASSPGHAAYEQYF